This section outlines one T cell receptor beta chain sequence together with its context. The method was immunoSEQ multiplex PCR; TCRdb's version includes in-frame clones alone and lacks a portion of them. The sample lists approximately 260,000 clones, roughly nine tenths occurring once. The source of the sample is a study of blood T cell repertoires in COVID-19. CDR1 LNHDA and CDR2 SQIVND come from the germline V gene (reference sequence). The CDR3 loop spans 10 amino acids. Losses at the gene ends were 9 bases for V and 9 bases for J; bases not matched to a gene: 3. The V call is TRBV19, the J call TRBJ1-1, with 8 positions matching TRBD1. Sample: peripheral blood. The receptor was derived from a man younger than 30 with active or convalescent COVID-19. In DNA form, the CDR3 reads TGTGCCAGCTACAGGGGGAAAGCTTTCTTT. It translates to CASYRGKAFF.